This T cell receptor beta chain was sequenced for a study of shared clonotypes between healthy human individuals. The overall study: The plates for each donor numbered three CD4 naive, three CD4 memory, two CD8 naive and one CD8 memory.

The CDR3 sequence is 17 residues long. The V end lost 5 bases, the J end lost 4 bases, and 26 bases lay between the germline ends. Germline V gene data show CDR1 as GTSNPN and CDR2 as SVGIG (reference sequence). Sequenced by immunoSEQ multiplex PCR; TCRdb stores in-frame clones only, minus some. The table records more than 2,000,000 clones, roughly 92% of them present only once. V is TRBV30 and J is TRBJ1-2, with a weak D call TRBD1 (5 bases). The source material was naive CD4+ T cells sorted from blood. Subset of the sample: CD45RA+ positively selected. The TCR originated in a man aged 18 to 30 in good health. CDR3: CAWSKGLTWRGGYGYTF. The CDR3 DNA reads as TGTGCCTGGTCGAAGGGCCTCACTTGGAGGGGAGGCTATGGCTACACCTTC. The full variable domain, rest sourced from reference TRBV30 and TRBJ1-2, is SQTIHQWPATLVQPVGSPLSLECTVEGTSNPNLYWYRQAAGRGLQLLFYSVGIGQISSEVPQNLSASRPQDRQFILSSKKLLLSDSGFYLCAWSKGLTWRGGYGYTFGSGTRLTVV.